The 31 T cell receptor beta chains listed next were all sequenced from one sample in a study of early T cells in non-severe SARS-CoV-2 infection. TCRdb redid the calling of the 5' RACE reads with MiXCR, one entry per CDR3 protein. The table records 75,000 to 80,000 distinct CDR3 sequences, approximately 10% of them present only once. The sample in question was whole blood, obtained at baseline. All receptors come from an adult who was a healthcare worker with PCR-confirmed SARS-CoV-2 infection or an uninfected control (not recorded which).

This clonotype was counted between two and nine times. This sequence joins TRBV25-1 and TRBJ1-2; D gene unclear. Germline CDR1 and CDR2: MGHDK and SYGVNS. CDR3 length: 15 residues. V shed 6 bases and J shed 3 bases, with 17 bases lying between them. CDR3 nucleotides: TGTGCCAGCAGCTCCACAGCATCCATCCACTATGGCTACACCTTC. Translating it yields CASSSTASIHYGYTF.

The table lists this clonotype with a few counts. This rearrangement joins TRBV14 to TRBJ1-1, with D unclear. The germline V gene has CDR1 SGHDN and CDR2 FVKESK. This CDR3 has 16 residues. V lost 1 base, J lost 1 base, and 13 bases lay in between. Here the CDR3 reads CASSQAPTRQNTEAFF. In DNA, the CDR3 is TGTGCCAGCAGCCAAGCTCCAACTAGACAGAACACTGAAGCTTTCTTT.

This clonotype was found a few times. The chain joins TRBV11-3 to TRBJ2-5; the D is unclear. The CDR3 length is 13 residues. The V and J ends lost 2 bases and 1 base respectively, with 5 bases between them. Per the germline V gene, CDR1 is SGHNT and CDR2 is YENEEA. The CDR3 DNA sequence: TGTGCCAGCAGCTTATCACGCCAAGAGACCCAGTACTTC. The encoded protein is CASSLSRQETQYF.

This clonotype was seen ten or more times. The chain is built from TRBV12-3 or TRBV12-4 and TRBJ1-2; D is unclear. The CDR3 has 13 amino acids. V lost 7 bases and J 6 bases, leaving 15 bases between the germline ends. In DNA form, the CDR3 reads TGTGCCAGCATGTTTAGGCGCATCGATGGCTACACCTTC. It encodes CASMFRRIDGYTF.

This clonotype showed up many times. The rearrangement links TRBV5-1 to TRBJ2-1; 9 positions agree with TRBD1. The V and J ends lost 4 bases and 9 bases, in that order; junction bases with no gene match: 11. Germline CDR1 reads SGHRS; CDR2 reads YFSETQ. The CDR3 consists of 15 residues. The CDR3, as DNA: TGCGCCAGCAGCCTAAGACAGGGGGAGGTCGCTGAGCAGTTCTTC. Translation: CASSLRQGEVAEQFF.

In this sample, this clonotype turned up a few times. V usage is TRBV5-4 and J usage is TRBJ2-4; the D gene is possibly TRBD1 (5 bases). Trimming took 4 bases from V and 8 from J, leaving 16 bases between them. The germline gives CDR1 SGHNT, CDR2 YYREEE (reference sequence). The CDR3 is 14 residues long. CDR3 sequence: CASSGQGPRDIQYF. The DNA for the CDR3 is TGTGCCAGCAGCGGTCAGGGTCCACGAGACATTCAGTACTTC.

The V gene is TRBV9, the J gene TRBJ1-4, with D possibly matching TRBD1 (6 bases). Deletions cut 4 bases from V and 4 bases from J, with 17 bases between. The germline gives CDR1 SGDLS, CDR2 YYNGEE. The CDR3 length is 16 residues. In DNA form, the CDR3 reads TGTGCCAGCAGCCCACTTTCGGGGGGCGGTAATGAAAAACTGTTTTTT. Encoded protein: CASSPLSGGGNEKLFF.

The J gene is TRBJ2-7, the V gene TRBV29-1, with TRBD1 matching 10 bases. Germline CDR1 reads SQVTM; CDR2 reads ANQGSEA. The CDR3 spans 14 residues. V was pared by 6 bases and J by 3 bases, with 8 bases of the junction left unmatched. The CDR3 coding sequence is TGCAGCGTCGGGAGACAGGGGGCTCTCTACGAGCAGTACTTC. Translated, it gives CSVGRQGALYEQYF.

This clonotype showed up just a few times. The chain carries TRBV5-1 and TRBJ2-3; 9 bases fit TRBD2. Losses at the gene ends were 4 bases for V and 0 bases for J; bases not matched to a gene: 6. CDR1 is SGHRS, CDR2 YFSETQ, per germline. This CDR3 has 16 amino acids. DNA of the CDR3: TGCGCCAGCAGCCGAGCGGGGGGCGCGAGCACAGATACGCAGTATTTT. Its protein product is CASSRAGGASTDTQYF.

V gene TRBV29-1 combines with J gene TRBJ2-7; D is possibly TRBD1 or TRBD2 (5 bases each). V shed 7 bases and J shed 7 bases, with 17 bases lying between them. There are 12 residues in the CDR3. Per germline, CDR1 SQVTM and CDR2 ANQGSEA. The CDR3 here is CSAGTAFGEQYF. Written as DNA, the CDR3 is TGCAGCGCTGGGACCGCCTTTGGTGAGCAGTACTTC.

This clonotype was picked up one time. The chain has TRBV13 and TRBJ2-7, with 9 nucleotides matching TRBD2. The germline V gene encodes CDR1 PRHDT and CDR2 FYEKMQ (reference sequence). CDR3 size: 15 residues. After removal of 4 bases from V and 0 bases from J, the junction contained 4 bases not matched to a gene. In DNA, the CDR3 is TGTGCCAGCAGCTGGAGCGGGGGGAACTCCTACGAGCAGTACTTC. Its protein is CASSWSGGNSYEQYF.

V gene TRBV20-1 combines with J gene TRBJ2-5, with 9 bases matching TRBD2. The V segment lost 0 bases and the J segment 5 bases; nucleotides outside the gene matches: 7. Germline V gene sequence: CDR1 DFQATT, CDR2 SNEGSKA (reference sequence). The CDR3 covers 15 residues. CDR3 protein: CSARDHGLAWETQYF. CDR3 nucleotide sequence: TGCAGTGCTAGAGACCATGGACTAGCGTGGGAGACCCAGTACTTC.

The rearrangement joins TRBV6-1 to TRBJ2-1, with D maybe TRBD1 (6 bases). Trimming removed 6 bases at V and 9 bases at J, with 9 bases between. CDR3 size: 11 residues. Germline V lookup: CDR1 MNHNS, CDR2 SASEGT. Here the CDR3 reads CASRQGPEQFF. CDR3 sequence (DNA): TGTGCCAGCAGACAGGGCCCTGAGCAGTTCTTC.

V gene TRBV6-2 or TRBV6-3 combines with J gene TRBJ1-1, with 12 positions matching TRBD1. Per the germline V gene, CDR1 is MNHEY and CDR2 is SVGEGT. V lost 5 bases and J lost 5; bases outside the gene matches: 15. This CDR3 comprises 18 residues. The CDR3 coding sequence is TGTGCCAGCAGTCGGGTACCGGGACAGGGGGCGCCGAGAACTGAAGCTTTCTTT. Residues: CASSRVPGQGAPRTEAFF.

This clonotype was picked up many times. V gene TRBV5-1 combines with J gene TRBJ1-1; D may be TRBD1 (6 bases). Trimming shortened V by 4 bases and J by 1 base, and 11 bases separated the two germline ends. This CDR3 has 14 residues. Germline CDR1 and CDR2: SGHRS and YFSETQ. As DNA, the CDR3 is TGCGCCAGCAGCCTAGGGACACAGAACACTGAAGCTTTCTTT. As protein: CASSLGTQNTEAFF.

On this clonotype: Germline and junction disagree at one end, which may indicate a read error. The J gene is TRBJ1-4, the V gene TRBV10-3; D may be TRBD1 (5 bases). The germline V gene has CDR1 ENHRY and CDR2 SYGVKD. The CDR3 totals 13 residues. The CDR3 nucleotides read TGTGTCATCAACGAGGGGCCAGGTGAAAAACTGTTTTTT. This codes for CVINEGPGEKLFF.

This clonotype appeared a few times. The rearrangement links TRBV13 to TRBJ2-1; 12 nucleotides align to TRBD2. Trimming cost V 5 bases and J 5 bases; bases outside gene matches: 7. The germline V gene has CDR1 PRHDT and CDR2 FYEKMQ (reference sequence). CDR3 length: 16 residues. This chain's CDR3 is CASSRTLAGGNNEQFF. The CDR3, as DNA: TGTGCCAGCAGCCGTACCCTAGCGGGGGGGAACAATGAGCAGTTCTTC.

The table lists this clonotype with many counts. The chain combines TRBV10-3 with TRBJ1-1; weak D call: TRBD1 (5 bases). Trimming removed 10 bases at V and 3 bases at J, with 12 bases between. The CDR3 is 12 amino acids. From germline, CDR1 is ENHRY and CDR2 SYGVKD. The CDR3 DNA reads TGTGCCACTCATGCGGGGGACACTGAAGCTTTCTTT. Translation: CATHAGDTEAFF.

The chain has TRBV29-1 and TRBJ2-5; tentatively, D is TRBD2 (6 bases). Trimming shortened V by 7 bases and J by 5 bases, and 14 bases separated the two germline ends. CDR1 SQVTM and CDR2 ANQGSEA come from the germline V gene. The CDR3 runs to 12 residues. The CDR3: CSGRALSETQYF. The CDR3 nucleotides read TGCAGCGGGAGGGCCCTTTCGGAGACCCAGTACTTC.

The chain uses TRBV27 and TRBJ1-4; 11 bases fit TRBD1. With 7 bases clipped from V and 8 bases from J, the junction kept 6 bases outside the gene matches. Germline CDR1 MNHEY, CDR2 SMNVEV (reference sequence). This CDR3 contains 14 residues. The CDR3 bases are TGTGCCAGCATAGGGACAGGGGGAGGCGAAAAACTGTTTTTT. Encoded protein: CASIGTGGGEKLFF.

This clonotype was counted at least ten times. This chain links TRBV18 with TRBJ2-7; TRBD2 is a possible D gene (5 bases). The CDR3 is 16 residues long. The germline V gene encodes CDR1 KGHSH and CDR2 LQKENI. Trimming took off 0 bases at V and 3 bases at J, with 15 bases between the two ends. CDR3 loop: CASSPPRGKGHYEQYF. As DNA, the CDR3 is TGTGCCAGCTCACCACCGAGAGGGAAGGGCCACTACGAGCAGTACTTC.

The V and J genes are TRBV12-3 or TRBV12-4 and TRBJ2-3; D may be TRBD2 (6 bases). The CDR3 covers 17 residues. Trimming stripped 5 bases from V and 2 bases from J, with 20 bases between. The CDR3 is CASSPTGTSPFTDTQYF. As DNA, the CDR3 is TGTGCCAGCAGTCCTACCGGGACTTCTCCCTTCACAGATACGCAGTATTTT.

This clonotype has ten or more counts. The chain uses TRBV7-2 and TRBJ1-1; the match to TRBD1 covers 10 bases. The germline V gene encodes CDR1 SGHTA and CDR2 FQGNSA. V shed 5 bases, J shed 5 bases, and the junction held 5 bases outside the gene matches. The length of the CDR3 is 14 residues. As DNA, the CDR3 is TGTGCCAGCAGCCCCCGGGACAGGGGAACTGAAGCTTTCTTT. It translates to CASSPRDRGTEAFF.

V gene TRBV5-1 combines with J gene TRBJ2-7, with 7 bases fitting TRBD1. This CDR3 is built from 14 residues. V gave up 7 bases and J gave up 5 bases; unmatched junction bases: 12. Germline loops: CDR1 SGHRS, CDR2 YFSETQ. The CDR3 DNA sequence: TGCGCCAGCGGAGCCCTGACAGGGACGGACGAGCAGTACTTC. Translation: CASGALTGTDEQYF. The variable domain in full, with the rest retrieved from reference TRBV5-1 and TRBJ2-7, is KAGVTQTPRYLIKTRGQQVTLSCSPISGHRSVSWYQQTPGQGLQFLFEYFSETQRNKGNFPGRFSGRQFSNSRSEMNVSTLELGDSALYLCASGALTGTDEQYFGPGTRLTVT.

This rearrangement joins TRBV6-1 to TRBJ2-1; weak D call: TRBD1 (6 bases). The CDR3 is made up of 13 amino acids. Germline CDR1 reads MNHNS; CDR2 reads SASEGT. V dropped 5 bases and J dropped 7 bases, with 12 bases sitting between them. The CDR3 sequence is CASSMHRENEQFF. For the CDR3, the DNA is TGTGCCAGCAGTATGCACAGGGAGAATGAGCAGTTCTTC.

DNA of the CDR3: TGTGCCAGTAGCCGACAGGGGGTAAGCGGAAACACCATATATTTT. It codes for CASSRQGVSGNTIYF. The chain recombines TRBV19 with TRBJ1-3; 9 nucleotides line up with TRBD1. In germline, CDR1 is LNHDA, CDR2 SQIVND (reference sequence). V gave up 6 bases and J gave up 4 bases; unmatched junction bases: 7. The CDR3 covers 15 residues.

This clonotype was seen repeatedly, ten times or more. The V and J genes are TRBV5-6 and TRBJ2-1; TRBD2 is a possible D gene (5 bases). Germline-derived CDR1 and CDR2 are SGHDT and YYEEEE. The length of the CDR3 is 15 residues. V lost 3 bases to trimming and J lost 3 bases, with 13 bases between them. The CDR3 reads CASSSKTRVYNEQFF. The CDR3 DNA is TGTGCCAGCAGCTCCAAAACTAGAGTCTACAATGAGCAGTTCTTC.

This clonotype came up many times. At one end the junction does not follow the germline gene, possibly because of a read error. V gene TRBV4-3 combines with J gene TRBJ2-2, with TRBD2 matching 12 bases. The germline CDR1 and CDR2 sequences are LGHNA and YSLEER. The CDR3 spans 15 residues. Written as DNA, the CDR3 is TGTGCCAGCAGCCAACTAGCGGGGGGAACCGGGGAGCTGTTTTTT. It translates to CASSQLAGGTGELFF.

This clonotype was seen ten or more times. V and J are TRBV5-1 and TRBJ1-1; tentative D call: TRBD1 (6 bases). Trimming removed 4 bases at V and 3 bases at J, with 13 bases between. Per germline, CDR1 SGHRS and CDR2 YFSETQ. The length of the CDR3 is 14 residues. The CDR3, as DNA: TGCGCCAGCAGCAGAGGACAGTTAGACACTGAAGCTTTCTTT. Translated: CASSRGQLDTEAFF.

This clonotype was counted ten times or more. The CDR3 loop is CASSLYMGGSFTDTQYF. Written as DNA, the CDR3 is TGTGCCAGCAGCTTATATATGGGAGGGTCTTTCACAGATACGCAGTATTTT. V is TRBV7-2 and J is TRBJ2-3; 7 bases fit TRBD2. The ends lost 2 bases at V and 2 bases at J; junction bases unmatched: 10. The germline CDR1 and CDR2 sequences are SGHTA and FQGNSA. There are 17 residues in the CDR3.

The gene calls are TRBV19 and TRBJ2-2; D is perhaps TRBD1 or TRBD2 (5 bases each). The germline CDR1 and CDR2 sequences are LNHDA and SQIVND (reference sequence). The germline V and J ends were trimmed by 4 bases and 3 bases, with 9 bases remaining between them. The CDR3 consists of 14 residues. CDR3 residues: CASSKGPYTGELFF. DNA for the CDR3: TGTGCCAGTAGTAAGGGACCATACACCGGGGAGCTGTTTTTT.